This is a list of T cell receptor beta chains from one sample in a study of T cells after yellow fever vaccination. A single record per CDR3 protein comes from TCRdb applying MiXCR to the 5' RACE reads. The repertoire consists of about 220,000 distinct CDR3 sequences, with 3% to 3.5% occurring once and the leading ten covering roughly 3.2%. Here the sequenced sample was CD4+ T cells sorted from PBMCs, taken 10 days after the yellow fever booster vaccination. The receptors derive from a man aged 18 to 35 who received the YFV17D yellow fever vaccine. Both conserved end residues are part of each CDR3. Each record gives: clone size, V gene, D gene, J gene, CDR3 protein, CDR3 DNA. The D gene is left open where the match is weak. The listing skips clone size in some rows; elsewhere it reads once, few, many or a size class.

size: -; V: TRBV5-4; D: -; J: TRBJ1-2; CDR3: CASRDTRDIGGYTF; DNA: TGTGCCAGCAGGGATACCCGGGACATCGGGGGCTACACCTTC
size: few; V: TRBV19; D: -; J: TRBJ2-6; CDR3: CASSIGTGFRGANVLTF; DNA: TGTGCCAGTAGTATAGGAACCGGGTTTCGTGGGGCCAACGTCCTGACTTTC
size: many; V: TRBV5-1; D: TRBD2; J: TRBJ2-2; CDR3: CASSLASGGYTGELFF; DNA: TGCGCCAGCAGCTTGGCCAGCGGGGGGTACACCGGGGAGCTGTTTTTT
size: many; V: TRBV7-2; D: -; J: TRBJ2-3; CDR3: CASTKRADTQYF; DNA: TGTGCCAGCACAAAGCGTGCCGATACGCAGTATTTT
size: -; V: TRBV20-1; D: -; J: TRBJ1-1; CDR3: CSVLTVIAFF; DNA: TGCAGTGTCCTCACGGTGATTGCTTTCTTT
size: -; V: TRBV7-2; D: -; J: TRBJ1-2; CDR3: CASSLVWGENYGYTF; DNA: TGTGCCAGCAGCTTGGTTTGGGGCGAAAACTATGGCTACACCTTC
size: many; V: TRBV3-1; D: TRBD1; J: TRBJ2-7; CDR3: CASSPRYSTGAEQYF; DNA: TGTGCCAGCAGCCCCAGATATTCGACAGGGGCTGAGCAGTACTTC
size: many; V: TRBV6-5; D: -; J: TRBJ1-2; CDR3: CASTLGGGANYGYTF; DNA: TGTGCCAGCACCCTGGGGGGGGGAGCTAACTATGGCTACACCTTC
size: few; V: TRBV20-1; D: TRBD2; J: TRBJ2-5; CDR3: CSASMAGGLQETQYF; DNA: TGCAGTGCTAGTATGGCGGGGGGGCTCCAAGAGACCCAGTACTTC
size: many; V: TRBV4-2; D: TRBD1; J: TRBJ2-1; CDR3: CASSPRSGGNGYEQFF; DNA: TGTGCCAGCAGCCCCCGGTCAGGGGGCAATGGGTATGAGCAGTTCTTC
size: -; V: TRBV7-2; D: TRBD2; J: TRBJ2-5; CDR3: CASSFPTSGVETQYF; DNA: TGTGCCAGCAGCTTTCCGACTAGCGGGGTAGAGACCCAGTACTTC
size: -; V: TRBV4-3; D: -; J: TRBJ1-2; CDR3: CASSRTAGIVRFYGYTF; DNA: TGCGCCAGCAGCCGGACGGCAGGGATCGTTCGATTTTATGGCTACACCTTC
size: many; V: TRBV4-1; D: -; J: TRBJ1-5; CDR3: CASSRDVGSNQPQHF; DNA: TGCGCCAGCAGCCGAGACGTGGGGAGCAATCAGCCCCAGCATTTT
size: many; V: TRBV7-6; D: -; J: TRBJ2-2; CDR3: CASSSVRGAPGELFF; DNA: TGTGCCAGCAGCTCTGTCCGGGGGGCCCCCGGGGAGCTGTTTTTT
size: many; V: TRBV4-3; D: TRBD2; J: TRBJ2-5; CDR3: CASSHRGLAGEETQYF; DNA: TGCGCCAGCAGCCATCGCGGACTAGCGGGGGAAGAGACCCAGTACTTC
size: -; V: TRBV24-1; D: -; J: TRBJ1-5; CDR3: CATSAGGEGSNQPQHF; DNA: TGTGCCACCAGTGCCGGCGGCGAGGGGAGTAATCAGCCCCAGCATTTT
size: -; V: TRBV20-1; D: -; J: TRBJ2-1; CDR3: CSARDHSVGLQHEQFF; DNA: TGCAGTGCTAGAGATCATAGTGTGGGGTTGCAACATGAGCAGTTCTTC
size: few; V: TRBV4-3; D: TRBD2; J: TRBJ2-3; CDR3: CASSQEGLAADTQYF; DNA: TGCGCCAGCAGCCAAGAAGGACTAGCCGCAGATACGCAGTATTTT
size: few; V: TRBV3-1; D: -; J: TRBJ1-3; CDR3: CASSRGWDTIYF; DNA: TGTGCCAGCAGCCGAGGGTGGGACACCATATATTTT
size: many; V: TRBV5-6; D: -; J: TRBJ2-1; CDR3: CASSLLLNREAYNEQFF; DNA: TGTGCCAGCAGCTTGTTGTTGAACAGGGAAGCTTATAATGAGCAGTTCTTC
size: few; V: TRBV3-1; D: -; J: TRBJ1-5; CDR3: CASSPSESGRNQPQHF; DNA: TGTGCCAGCAGCCCCTCGGAATCAGGGCGCAATCAGCCCCAGCATTTT
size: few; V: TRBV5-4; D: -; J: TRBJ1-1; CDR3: CASSFGQMNTEAFF; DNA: TGTGCCAGCAGCTTCGGACAGATGAACACTGAAGCTTTCTTT